This T cell receptor (beta chain) is from a study of human T cells and chemical hapten exposure. At least ten counts were recorded for this clonotype. The CDR3 has 15 residues. V lost 4 bases and J lost 7, with 14 bases in between. Germline-derived CDR1 and CDR2 are LGHDT and YNNKEL (reference sequence). The time point was: patch test 2, 6 weeks after DPC sensitization. Treatment of the sample: therapeutic diphenylcyclopropenone sensitization with weekly scalp DPC. TCRdb re-analysed the RACE reads in MiXCR, keeping a single row per CDR3 protein. The sample has about 40,000 distinct CDR3 sequences, around 3.2% seen once; the top ten hold 6.5% to 8%.

V and J are TRBV3-1 and TRBJ1-6; no firm D call. The clonotype was recovered from a man aged 40-49 years with alopecia areata. Some clones in this sample may be carry-over from other donors' samples. The sample was whole blood, taken in connection with sensitization to the hapten diphenylcyclopropenone (DPC). The CDR3 region has the DNA TGTGCCAGCAGCCTCCTAGATAGCCAGAATTCACCCCTCCACTTT. Translating it yields CASSLLDSQNSPLHF.